What follows describes a single TCR beta chain. The antigen remains unidentified. Roughly 0.55 micrograms of biopsy DNA per sample underwent TCRB immunosequencing. Assay used: immunoSEQ multiplex PCR; TCRdb lists only in-frame clones, some missing. This table holds approximately 13,000 clones, roughly 78% found once. The J segment lost 6 bases and the V segment lost 10 bases, leaving 8 bases of the junction unmatched. This CDR3 is built from 12 residues. The germline gives CDR1 WSHSY, CDR2 SAAADI. The record originates from a study of T cell repertoires in ileal Crohn's disease. Study-level information: About half received postoperative treatment, about ten with thiopurines and around 17 anti-TNF. Findings of the study overall: Compared with non-smokers, active smokers at surgery showed more clonal expansions. Endoscopic recurrence occurred in every patient whose clonality exceeded 26.8%.

Time point in this sample: neoterminal ileum biopsy at postoperative endoscopy, about 6 months after surgery. This receptor was identified in an adult with Crohn's disease. Sequenced input: ileal tissue. The gene calls are TRBV10-2 and TRBJ1-1; 7 nucleotides align to TRBD1. This chain's CDR3 is CATSGTAPEAFF. The CDR3, as DNA: TGCGCCACGTCCGGGACAGCTCCTGAAGCTTTCTTT.